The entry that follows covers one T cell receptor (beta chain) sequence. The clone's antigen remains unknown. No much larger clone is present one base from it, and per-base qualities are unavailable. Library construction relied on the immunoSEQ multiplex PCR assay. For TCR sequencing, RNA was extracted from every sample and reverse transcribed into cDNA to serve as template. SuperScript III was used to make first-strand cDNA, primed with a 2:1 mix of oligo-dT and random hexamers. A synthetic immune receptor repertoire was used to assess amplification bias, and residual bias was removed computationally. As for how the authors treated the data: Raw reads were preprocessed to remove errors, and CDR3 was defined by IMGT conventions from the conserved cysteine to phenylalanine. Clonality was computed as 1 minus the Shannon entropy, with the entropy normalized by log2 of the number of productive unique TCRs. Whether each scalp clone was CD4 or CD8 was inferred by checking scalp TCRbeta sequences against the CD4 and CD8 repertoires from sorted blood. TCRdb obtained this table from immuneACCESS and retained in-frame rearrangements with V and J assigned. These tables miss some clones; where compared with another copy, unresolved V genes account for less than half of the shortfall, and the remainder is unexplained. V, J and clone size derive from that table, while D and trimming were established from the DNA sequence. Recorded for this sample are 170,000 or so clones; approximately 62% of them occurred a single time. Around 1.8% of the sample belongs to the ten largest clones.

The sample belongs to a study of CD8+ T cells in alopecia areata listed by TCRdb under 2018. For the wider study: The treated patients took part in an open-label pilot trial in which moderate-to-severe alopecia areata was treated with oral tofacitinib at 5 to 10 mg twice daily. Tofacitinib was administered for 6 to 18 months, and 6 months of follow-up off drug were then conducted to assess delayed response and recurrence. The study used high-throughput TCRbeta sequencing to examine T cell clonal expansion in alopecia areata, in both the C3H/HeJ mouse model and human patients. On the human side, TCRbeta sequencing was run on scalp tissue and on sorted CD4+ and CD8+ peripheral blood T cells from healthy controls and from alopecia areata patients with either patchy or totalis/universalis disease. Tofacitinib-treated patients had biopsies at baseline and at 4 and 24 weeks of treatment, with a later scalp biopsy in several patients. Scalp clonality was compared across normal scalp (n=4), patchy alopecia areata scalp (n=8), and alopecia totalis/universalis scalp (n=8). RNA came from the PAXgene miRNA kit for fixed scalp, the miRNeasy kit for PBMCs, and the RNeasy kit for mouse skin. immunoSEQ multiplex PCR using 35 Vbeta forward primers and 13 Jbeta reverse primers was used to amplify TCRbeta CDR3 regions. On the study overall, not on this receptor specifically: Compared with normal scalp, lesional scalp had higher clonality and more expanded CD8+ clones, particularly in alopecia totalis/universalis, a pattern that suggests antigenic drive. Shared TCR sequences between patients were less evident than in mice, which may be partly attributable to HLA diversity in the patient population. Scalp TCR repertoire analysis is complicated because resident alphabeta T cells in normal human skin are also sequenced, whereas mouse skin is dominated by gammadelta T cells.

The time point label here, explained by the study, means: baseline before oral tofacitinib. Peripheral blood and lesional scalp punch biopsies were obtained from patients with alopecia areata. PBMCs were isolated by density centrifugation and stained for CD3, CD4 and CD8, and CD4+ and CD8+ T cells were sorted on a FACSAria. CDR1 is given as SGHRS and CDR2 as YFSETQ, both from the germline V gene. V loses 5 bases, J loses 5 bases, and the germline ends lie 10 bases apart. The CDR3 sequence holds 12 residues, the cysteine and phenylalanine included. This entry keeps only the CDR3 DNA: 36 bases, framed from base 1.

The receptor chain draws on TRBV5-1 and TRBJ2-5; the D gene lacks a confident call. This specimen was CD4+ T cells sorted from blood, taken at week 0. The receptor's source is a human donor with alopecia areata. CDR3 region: CASSKPRETQYF. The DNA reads TGCGCCAGCAGTAAACCAAGGGAGACCCAGTACTTC.